The T cell receptor beta chain described here comes from a study of shared clonotypes between healthy human individuals (dated by TCRdb to between 2020 and 2021). Study-level background: Two women and a few men aged 18 to 49 years were included in the cohort. Per donor, three plates each were used for CD4 naive and CD4 memory, two for CD8 naive, and one for CD8 memory. To estimate repertoire size and how much clonotypes are shared between individuals, the study performed deep sequencing of blood TCR repertoires from roughly five healthy adults. Libraries were prepared and TCR repertoires were sequenced by different laboratories using diverse techniques, in order to increase sequencing depth and limit assay-specific biases. Between about 0.94 and 8.9 billion PBMCs per donor were obtained by leukapheresis. What the study reported, not specific to this receptor: Because the study included only a small number of donors, the genetic and exposure-history diversity represented was limited. Pairwise subsampling led to the expectation that sequencing depth would affect the degree of clonotype sharing among donors. Naive subsets generally had larger estimated clonotype richness than memory subsets did. Even with the large sequencing depth, rarefaction of the sorted-subset datasets indicated that sequencing was incomplete. Higher generation probabilities were observed for clonotypes shared by all four sorted-subset donors than for non-shared clonotypes. Roughly 5% of naive CD4, 3% to 3.5% of naive CD8, around 2.3% of memory CD4, and around 0.4% of memory CD8 clonotypes were shared across a few donors. Sampling was restricted to blood, and TCR repertoires in tissue are likely to differ from TCR repertoires in blood.

Using the deep immunoSEQ assay, multiplex PCR amplified TCR CDR3 regions from genomic DNA. Genomic DNA extracted from each cell subset was distributed evenly over all wells of several immunoSEQ 96-well plates, and each plate served as one replicate. For sorted subsets, roughly 200 ng of genomic DNA, equivalent to 25,000 to 35,000 T cell genomes, went into each replicate PCR. Purified libraries were measured with a Qubit 3.0 fluorometer, size-checked on a Bioanalyzer 2100, and measured again with the KAPA Library Quantification kit. A separate single-read 150-cycle Illumina NextSeq 550 flow cell was used to sequence each immunoSEQ 96-well plate. Concerning the study's data processing: Because the immunoSEQ output held only junctional sequences and lacked quality scores, the filtering could not match the filtering applied to full-length reads. To assign V/J genes and CDR3, sequences were annotated against IMGT germline references using PyIR, a Python wrapper for IgBLAST v1.9. Reads were filtered out if the reads had weak V/J assignments (E-value above 1e-6), no CDR3, stop codons, out-of-frame junctions, or ambiguous translated residues. V3J clonotypes were defined by identical inferred V gene, J gene, and CDR3 amino acid sequence. To compute the percentage overlap between repertoires, the number of shared unique clonotypes was divided by the size of the smaller repertoire. RTK rarefaction, the Chao1 estimator, and Recon v2.1 estimates of unobserved clonotypes were used to assess repertoire richness. Generation probabilities were computed with OLGA for all TCRbeta clonotypes obtained by the gDNA method from four donors. TCRdb's version of the immuneACCESS table is confined to in-frame rearrangements and falls short of the full clone set. An unresolved V gene accounts for under half of the shortfall where checked; the remainder is of unknown origin. The DNA gave D and trimming, while V, J and clone size come from that table. This sample gives more than 850,000 clones in total; approximately 80% of them show up just once. The ten most abundant clones make up more than 0.5% of the sample.

The CDR3 runs 14 amino acids, cysteine and phenylalanine included. Only the CDR3 DNA stays, 42 bases, in frame from base 1. Trimming at the junction amounts to 2 bases on V and 0 bases on J, and the germline ends lie 5 bases apart. The germline V gene sets CDR1 to MNHNS and CDR2 to SASEGT. The donors were healthy, HIV-negative adults who had no recently reported acute infections or vaccinations. Only Caucasian adults living in Nashville, Tennessee, USA were represented among the donors. Magnetic negative selection was used to enrich CD4+ T cells, after which naive cells were positively selected on CD45RA and the negative fraction became the memory subset. Blood was collected by leukapheresis, and PBMCs were isolated by Ficoll-Histopaque density gradient centrifugation and then cryopreserved in liquid nitrogen vapor phase. Analytical flow cytometry was used to check the purity and quantity of every magnetically sorted T cell population. Genomic DNA was isolated from each sorted fraction and quantified by UV absorbance on a Nanodrop 2000c.

A word on this clone: The specificity of this receptor is unknown. No much larger clonotype is one base removed from it; base qualities were not supplied.

Material for sequencing was memory CD4+ T cells from PBMCs. The meaning of the sample's cell subset or site label: CD45RA-negative fraction. This receptor chain uses TRBV6-1 and TRBJ2-1, with the D gene not clear enough to name. This TCR derives from a man between 18 and 35 years old in good health. Some clones in this sample may be carry-over from other donors' samples. The DNA reads as follows: TGTGCCAGCAGTGAAAAGAGCTCCTACAATGAGCAGTTCTTC. It encodes CASSEKSSYNEQFF.